Following are 27 T cell receptor beta chains from one sample sequenced in a study of blood T cells in healthy people across ages. The second PCR ran about 7 to 12 cycles with a sample-barcoded 5' primer and J-beta primers. TCRdb re-called the 5' RACE reads with MiXCR, one entry per CDR3 protein. The sample lists roughly 650,000 distinct CDR3 sequences; approximately 31% were seen once. What was sequenced was blood. These receptor sequences come from a woman of 80 years or more in good health.

This clonotype was observed at least ten times. The chain couples TRBV7-9 to TRBJ2-1, with 8 bases identical to TRBD2. V gave up 5 bases and J gave up 3 bases; unmatched junction bases: 3. Looked up from germline, CDR1 is SEHNR and CDR2 is FQNEAQ (reference sequence). The CDR3 is 14 amino acids. The CDR3 DNA reads TGTGCCAGCAGCCGTAGCGGGATCTACAATGAGCAGTTCTTC. Translation: CASSRSGIYNEQFF.

A remark on this clonotype: Germline and junction disagree at one end, which may indicate a read error. This chain joins TRBV2 and TRBJ2-1; D tentatively fits TRBD1 or TRBD2 (5 bases each). The CDR3 contains 13 residues. Per the germline V gene, CDR1 is SNHLY and CDR2 is FYNNEI. CDR3 coding DNA: TGCGCCAGCAGTGTGGGACGGACCTACGAGCAGTTCTTC. Translated, it gives CASSVGRTYEQFF. Full variable domain (missing parts from reference TRBV2 and TRBJ2-1): EPEVTQTPSHQVTQMGQEVILRCVPISNHLYFYWYRQILGQKVEFLVSFYNNEISEKSEIFDDQFSVERPDGSNFTLKIRSTKLEDSAMYFCASSVGRTYEQFFGPGTRLTVL.

The CDR3 coding sequence is TGTGCCAGCAGCTTAGGGGGAGTGAAGACAGATACGCAGTATTTT. As protein: CASSLGGVKTDTQYF. The V and J genes are TRBV7-2 and TRBJ2-3; possible D gene TRBD2, 5 bases. This CDR3 has 15 residues. V lost 1 base and J lost 3, with 11 bases in between. Germline CDR1 SGHTA, CDR2 FQGNSA. Based on the CDR3 plus reference TRBV7-2 and TRBJ2-3, the full variable domain is GAGVSQSPSNKVTEKGKDVELRCDPISGHTALYWYRQSLGQGLEFLIYFQGNSAPDKSGLPSDRFSAERTGGSVSTLTIQRTQQEDSAVYLCASSLGGVKTDTQYFGPGTRLTVL.

This clonotype was observed many times. V is TRBV20-1 and J is TRBJ2-7; TRBD2 matches 8 bases. Per germline, CDR1 DFQATT and CDR2 SNEGSKA (reference sequence). This CDR3 is 17 amino acids long. With 2 bases clipped from V and 0 bases from J, the junction kept 12 bases outside the gene matches. Here the CDR3 DNA reads TGCAGTGCTAGAAGACCTCCTTCGGCGGGGGGCTCCTACGAGCAGTACTTC. Translated: CSARRPPSAGGSYEQYF.

This chain uses TRBV5-1 with TRBJ1-2, with 10 bases lining up with TRBD1. This CDR3 has 15 amino acids. With V trimmed by 3 bases and J by 2 bases, 4 bases remained unmatched. Germline assignment: CDR1 SGHRS and CDR2 YFSETQ. CDR3 coding DNA: TGCGCCAGCAGCTCCGGGACAGGGGACAACTATGGCTACACCTTC. Its protein is CASSSGTGDNYGYTF. Complete variable domain (other parts from reference TRBV5-1 and TRBJ1-2): KAGVTQTPRYLIKTRGQQVTLSCSPISGHRSVSWYQQTPGQGLQFLFEYFSETQRNKGNFPGRFSGRQFSNSRSEMNVSTLELGDSALYLCASSSGTGDNYGYTFGSGTRLTVV.

This clonotype was seen many times. The V and J genes are TRBV7-2 and TRBJ2-5, with TRBD2 matching 10 bases. The CDR3 extends over 14 amino acids. Germline CDR1 reads SGHTA; CDR2 reads FQGNSA. V lost 8 bases to trimming and J lost 4 bases; unmatched junction nucleotides: 7. CDR3 nucleotide sequence: TGTGCCAGCGTCGAAGCGGGGGGGCTAGAGACCCAGTACTTC. Its protein product is CASVEAGGLETQYF. Together with reference TRBV7-2 and TRBJ2-5, the CDR3 gives the full variable domain: GAGVSQSPSNKVTEKGKDVELRCDPISGHTALYWYRQSLGQGLEFLIYFQGNSAPDKSGLPSDRFSAERTGGSVSTLTIQRTQQEDSAVYLCASVEAGGLETQYFGPGTRLLVL.

Points on this clonotype: A much larger clone differs from this one at a single base, so this may be a read error. The chain couples TRBV10-3 to TRBJ1-1, with D maybe TRBD1 (6 bases). The V end was cut by 6 bases, the J end by 4 bases, with 12 bases between. Germline CDR1 and CDR2: ENHRY and SYGVKD. This CDR3 has 13 residues. The CDR3 nucleotides read TGTGCCATCAGGGGACACGAGAGCACTGAAGCTTTCTTT. Translating it yields CAIRGHESTEAFF.

This clonotype has at least ten counts. This chain uses TRBV27 with TRBJ1-4; a possible D gene is TRBD1 (6 bases). The CDR3 extends over 14 amino acids. Germline V lookup: CDR1 MNHEY, CDR2 SMNVEV (reference sequence). Trimming took 8 bases from V and 8 from J, leaving 18 bases between them. Here the CDR3 reads CASGRDTGGEKLFF. In DNA, the CDR3 is TGTGCCAGCGGACGGGACACAGGAGGAGAAAAACTGTTTTTT.

The table lists this clonotype with many counts. Written as DNA, the CDR3 is TGTGCCAGCAGACTAGCGCCAGGGTTCCTGAATGAGCAGTTCTTC. This codes for CASRLAPGFLNEQFF. The chain carries TRBV7-2 and TRBJ2-1, with 7 positions matching TRBD2. Trimming at V came to 6 bases and at J to 7 bases, leaving 12 bases not matched to a gene. Germline CDR1 and CDR2: SGHTA and FQGNSA. The CDR3 has 15 residues.

The chain is built from TRBV12-3 or TRBV12-4 and TRBJ2-3, with 10 positions matching TRBD2. The ends lost 5 bases at V and 3 bases at J; junction bases unmatched: 8. The CDR3 consists of 16 residues. Here the CDR3 DNA reads TGTGCCAGCAGTCTACCAAGGACTAGCGGAACAGATACGCAGTATTTT. Translation gives CASSLPRTSGTDTQYF.

The chain couples TRBV7-9 to TRBJ1-4; D unresolved. The V and J ends lost 1 base and 3 bases respectively, with 12 bases between them. CDR1 SEHNR and CDR2 FQNEAQ come from the germline V gene (reference sequence). CDR3 length: 16 amino acids. The CDR3 bases are TGTGCCAGCAGCTTAGGGGTCGGGTCTGCTAATGAAAAACTGTTTTTT. Its translation: CASSLGVGSANEKLFF.

This clonotype was picked up many times. This chain joins TRBV29-1 and TRBJ1-1; D possibly corresponds to TRBD1 (6 bases). CDR1 is SQVTM, CDR2 ANQGSEA, per germline. This CDR3 has 12 amino acids. Between the trimmed V and J ends, which lost 4 bases and 10 bases, there was a span of 16 bases. CDR3 nucleotides: TGCAGCGTTGGTCGGGCAGGGGAGTCAGCTTTCTTT. The encoded protein is CSVGRAGESAFF.

V usage is TRBV20-1 and J usage is TRBJ2-1, with a possible D match to TRBD2 (5 bases). V lost 5 bases and J lost 0, with 14 bases in between. This CDR3 spans 15 amino acids. Germline CDR1 and CDR2: DFQATT and SNEGSKA (reference sequence). The CDR3 spells CSAFIRESSYNEQFF. In DNA form, the CDR3 reads TGCAGTGCTTTCATACGGGAAAGCTCCTACAATGAGCAGTTCTTC.

In its sample, this clonotype was seen many times. This chain joins TRBV5-4 and TRBJ2-1, with 10 bases matching TRBD1. V shed 2 bases and J 8 bases; nucleotides not matched to a gene: 4. Per germline, CDR1 SGHNT and CDR2 YYREEE (reference sequence). CDR3 length equals 14 residues. CDR3 coding DNA: TGTGCCAGCAGCTTCGGGACAGGGGTTTATGAGCAGTTCTTC. Amino acid sequence: CASSFGTGVYEQFF.

At least ten counts were recorded for this clonotype. The gene calls are TRBV25-1 and TRBJ2-7; unclear D gene. CDR1 MGHDK and CDR2 SYGVNS come from the germline V gene. The germline V and J ends were trimmed by 2 bases and 1 base, with 9 bases remaining between them. CDR3 size: 14 residues. CDR3 sequence reads: CASSEHAVSYEQYF. The CDR3 bases are TGTGCCAGCAGTGAACACGCAGTATCCTACGAGCAGTACTTC.

This clonotype has more than one count but fewer than ten. The rearrangement joins TRBV3-1 to TRBJ2-2; weak D call: TRBD2 (5 bases). Trimming left V 1 base short and J 1 base short, with 13 bases between. The CDR3 consists of 17 residues. Germline V CDR1 and CDR2: LGHDT, YNNKEL (reference sequence). The CDR3 nucleotides are TGTGCCAGCAGCCAAGCTATCGGACTCCAGAACACCGGGGAGCTGTTTTTT. It translates to CASSQAIGLQNTGELFF.

This clonotype was detected ten times or more. V usage is TRBV7-2 and J usage is TRBJ2-1, with TRBD1 matching over 10 bases. Germline V gene lookup returns CDR1 SGHTA and CDR2 FQGNSA. The CDR3 totals 16 residues. The V and J ends lost 2 bases and 2 bases, in that order; junction bases with no gene match: 3. This chain's CDR3 is CASSLTGTGAYNEQFF. In nucleotides, the CDR3 is TGTGCCAGCAGCTTAACAGGGACAGGGGCCTACAATGAGCAGTTCTTC.

V usage is TRBV19 and J usage is TRBJ2-1; D may be TRBD1 (6 bases). The V gene lost 3 bases and the J gene lost 9 bases, with 21 bases spanning the gap. The length of the CDR3 is 16 residues. Germline lookup yields CDR1 LNHDA and CDR2 SQIVND (reference sequence). The CDR3 is CASSMPVTGASGEQFF. CDR3 DNA: TGTGCCAGTAGTATGCCCGTGACAGGAGCGTCGGGTGAGCAGTTCTTC.

This clonotype was counted many times. The chain is built from TRBV29-1 and TRBJ2-1, with TRBD2 matching 7 bases. Germline-derived CDR1 and CDR2 are SQVTM and ANQGSEA. This CDR3 spans 14 amino acids. J gave up 0 bases and V 7 bases, and 6 bases lay outside the gene matches. The CDR3 DNA follows: TGCAGCGCGAACGGGGGGAGCTCCTACAATGAGCAGTTCTTC. As protein: CSANGGSSYNEQFF.

This clonotype was found many times. The V and J genes are TRBV4-1 and TRBJ2-5; D tentatively fits TRBD1 or TRBD2 (6 bases each). Trimming removed 4 bases at V and 4 bases at J, with 13 bases between. The CDR3 loop spans 14 amino acids. CDR1 MGHRA and CDR2 YSYEKL come from the germline V gene. The CDR3 protein is CASSPGALTETQYF. As DNA, the CDR3 is TGCGCCAGCAGCCCGGGGGCTTTAACAGAGACCCAGTACTTC.

On this clonotype itself: A read error is possible here, since a much larger clone lies one base away. This chain links TRBV7-2 with TRBJ2-1, with TRBD1 as a possible D gene (6 bases). This CDR3 comprises 14 residues. V was pared by 4 bases and J by 7 bases, with 14 bases between. Germline V CDR1 and CDR2: SGHTA, FQGNSA. CDR3 protein: CASSCLQGGNEQFF. The CDR3 DNA is TGTGCCAGCAGCTGTCTACAGGGTGGTAATGAGCAGTTCTTC. Combining the CDR3 with reference TRBV7-2 and TRBJ2-1 gives the whole variable domain GAGVSQSPSNKVTEKGKDVELRCDPISGHTALYWYRQSLGQGLEFLIYFQGNSAPDKSGLPSDRFSAERTGGSVSTLTIQRTQQEDSAVYLCASSCLQGGNEQFFGPGTRLTVL.

This clonotype was counted ten times or more. The rearrangement links TRBV2 to TRBJ2-7; TRBD2 matches at 11 bases. V dropped 5 bases and J dropped 3; count of bases not matched to a gene: 6. CDR3 length: 15 residues. Looked up from germline, CDR1 is SNHLY and CDR2 is FYNNEI. CDR3: CASSLLAGVDYEQYF. CDR3 DNA: TGTGCCAGCAGTTTACTAGCGGGAGTAGACTACGAGCAGTACTTC.

The table lists this clonotype with many counts. The rearrangement links TRBV7-9 to TRBJ2-5; D tentatively reads TRBD1 or TRBD2 (5 bases each). V lost 6 bases to trimming and J lost 1 base, with 15 bases between them. The CDR3 is made up of 15 amino acids. Germline V lookup: CDR1 SEHNR, CDR2 FQNEAQ (reference sequence). In nucleotides, the CDR3 is TGTGCCAGCAGTTACTCCGGGACCGCCCAAGAGACCCAGTACTTC. This codes for CASSYSGTAQETQYF.

A note on this clonotype: A much larger clone differs from this one at a single base, so this may be a read error. J is TRBJ1-4 and V is TRBV20-1; D uncertain. This CDR3 has 12 residues. Per germline, CDR1 DFQATT and CDR2 SNEGSKA (reference sequence). The V end lost 7 bases, the J end lost 4 bases, and 10 bases lay between the germline ends. The CDR3 region is CSVGRLNEKLFF. The CDR3 nucleotides are TGCAGTGTCGGGAGGCTTAATGAAAAACTGTTTTTT.

The CDR3 reads CASSLSKVLAGLTDTQYF. CDR3 nucleotides: TGTGCCAGCAGTTTATCGAAGGTACTAGCGGGGCTCACAGATACGCAGTATTTT. The chain combines TRBV27 with TRBJ2-3, with 10 positions matching TRBD2. Germline CDR1 MNHEY, CDR2 SMNVEV (reference sequence). The CDR3 has 18 amino acids. J was trimmed by 2 bases and V by 0 bases; bases with no gene match: 8.

There are many counts of this clonotype. V usage is TRBV12-3 or TRBV12-4 and J usage is TRBJ1-4; no clear D gene. CDR3 length equals 17 residues. V was shortened by 6 bases and J by 7 bases, with 24 bases between the two germline ends. The CDR3 DNA follows: TGTGCCAGCAGCCAATCGTTAGGTACGAGGGCGTCTGAAAAACTGTTTTTT. Its protein is CASSQSLGTRASEKLFF.

This clonotype was seen many times. This chain uses TRBV6-1 with TRBJ2-7, with 10 bases lining up with TRBD2. CDR1 and CDR2 (germline): MNHNS, SASEGT. The length of the CDR3 is 16 residues. Germline trimming cut 4 bases from V and 3 bases from J; bases unmatched to any gene: 9. For the CDR3, the DNA is TGTGCCAGCAGTGCGTCCGGGACTAGCGACGACTACGAGCAGTACTTC. Residues: CASSASGTSDDYEQYF.